The clone carrying this T cell receptor (beta chain) was seen only a few times. Assay: immunoSEQ multiplex PCR; the TCRdb copy retains only in-frame clones and omits some. Among about 79,000 clones listed, roughly 80% were seen once. CDR3 length equals 16 residues. Germline V gene data show CDR1 as SGHTA and CDR2 as FQGNSA. V was trimmed by 5 bases and J by 4 bases, leaving 18 bases between them. The sample is drawn from a study of OX40 agonist ivuxolimab in advanced cancers. The chain is built from TRBV7-2 and TRBJ2-1, with a possible D match to TRBD1 (7 bases). This TCR derives from an adult with an advanced solid tumor such as melanoma, head and neck, liver or kidney cancer. This sample comprised CD4+ or CD8+ T cells sorted from blood, obtained in a trial of the OX40 agonist ivuxolimab. CDR3 loop: CASSTRQGAGYNEQFF. The DNA of the CDR3 is TGTGCCAGCAGCACACGACAGGGCGCGGGGTACAATGAGCAGTTCTTC. Drawing the rest from reference TRBV7-2 and TRBJ2-1, the complete variable domain is GAGVSQSPSNKVTEKGKDVELRCDPISGHTALYWYRQSLGQGLEFLIYFQGNSAPDKSGLPSDRFSAERTGGSVSTLTIQRTQQEDSAVYLCASSTRQGAGYNEQFFGPGTRLTVL.